This passage covers 13 T cell receptor beta chains from one sample sequenced in a study of blood T cell repertoires in COVID-19. Assay used: immunoSEQ multiplex PCR; TCRdb lists only in-frame clones, some missing. The repertoire holds 150,000 to 190,000 clones, with around 80% as singletons. The sample comprised peripheral blood. The receptors come from a woman in her 50s with acute or convalescent COVID-19.

The chain is built from TRBV6-5 and TRBJ2-1; weak D call: TRBD2 (5 bases). This CDR3 spans 14 amino acids. The V gene's germline CDR1 is MNHEY and CDR2 SVGAGI. V dropped 2 bases and J dropped 6 bases, with 11 bases sitting between them. CDR3 nucleotide sequence: TGTGCCAGCAGTTACCCGAATCGGGGCAATGAGCAGTTCTTC. This encodes CASSYPNRGNEQFF.

The table lists this clone with a count of one. The chain joins TRBV4-2 to TRBJ2-3; D possibly corresponds to TRBD2 (6 bases). With 0 bases removed from V and 5 bases from J, the gap between germline ends came to 15 bases. The CDR3 totals 16 residues. Per germline, CDR1 LGHNA and CDR2 YNFKEQ. This CDR3 reads CASSQDPAGRRDTQYF. The CDR3 DNA reads TGTGCCAGCAGCCAAGATCCCGCGGGGCGGAGAGATACGCAGTATTTT.

The chain couples TRBV28 to TRBJ2-7; perhaps TRBD1 as D (7 bases). Trimming took off 6 bases at V and 4 bases at J, with 10 bases between the two ends. The CDR3 sequence is 12 residues long. Germline V gene data show CDR1 as MDHEN and CDR2 as SYDVKM. CDR3 nucleotide sequence: TGTGCCAGCAGCAGGGGGAGGTACGAGCAGTACTTC. It codes for CASSRGRYEQYF.

The chain combines TRBV19 with TRBJ2-7; D is possibly TRBD2 (6 bases). Trimming took off 5 bases at V and 6 bases at J, with 20 bases between the two ends. CDR3 size: 15 residues. Germline V CDR1 and CDR2: LNHDA, SQIVND (reference sequence). In DNA form, the CDR3 reads TGTGCCAGTAGTGCCGGATTAAAGCGGGCCCTCGAGCAGTACTTC. Its protein is CASSAGLKRALEQYF.

V and J are TRBV3-1 (or the pseudogene TRBV3-2) and TRBJ1-3; 7 nucleotides match TRBD1. CDR3 size: 17 residues. V was pared by 4 bases and J by 0 bases, with 9 bases of the junction left unmatched. Germline CDR1 and CDR2: LGHDT and YNNKEL (reference sequence). The CDR3 region is CASSPQGGQGSGNTIYF. DNA for the CDR3: TGTGCCAGCAGCCCCCAGGGGGGACAAGGCTCTGGAAACACCATATATTTT.

This clone was detected only a few times. This rearrangement joins TRBV28 to TRBJ1-6, with D tentatively TRBD1 (6 bases). Germline loops: CDR1 MDHEN, CDR2 SYDVKM. Trimming pared 4 bases from V and 8 bases from J, leaving 15 bases between. The CDR3 has 15 amino acids. The DNA for the CDR3 is TGTGCCAGCAGTTCCTCCGACAGGCTTGATTCACCCCTCCACTTT. Translating gives CASSSSDRLDSPLHF.

The gene calls are TRBV7-2 and TRBJ2-4; TRBD2 matches 8 bases. Unmatched junction bases numbered 14, after V lost 5 bases and J lost 8 bases. Per the germline V gene, CDR1 is SGHTA and CDR2 is FQGNSA. The CDR3 consists of 16 residues. The CDR3 loop reads CASSPRGTRRTDIQYF. Here the CDR3 DNA reads TGTGCCAGCAGCCCAAGGGGGACTAGGAGGACGGACATTCAGTACTTC. Using reference TRBV7-2 and TRBJ2-4 for the parts outside the CDR3, the full variable domain is GAGVSQSPSNKVTEKGKDVELRCDPISGHTALYWYRQSLGQGLEFLIYFQGNSAPDKSGLPSDRFSAERTGGSVSTLTIQRTQQEDSAVYLCASSPRGTRRTDIQYFGAGTRLSVL.

This chain links TRBV5-1 with TRBJ2-1; 8 bases align to TRBD2. CDR1 and CDR2 from the germline V gene are SGHRS and YFSETQ. CDR3 length: 14 amino acids. The junction had 9 bases not matched to a gene; V was cut back by 7 bases and J by 6 bases. The chain's CDR3 is CASGSGGPSNEQFF. In DNA form, the CDR3 reads TGCGCCAGCGGTTCGGGGGGGCCGAGCAATGAGCAGTTCTTC.

The rearrangement links TRBV6-5 to TRBJ2-1; TRBD2 aligns across 7 bases. The ends lost 6 bases at V and 3 bases at J; junction bases unmatched: 8. Germline-derived CDR1 and CDR2 are MNHEY and SVGAGI. The CDR3 runs to 15 residues. DNA for the CDR3: TGTGCCAGCAGCCGGCCTCGGACTAGCTACAATGAGCAGTTCTTC. Protein product: CASSRPRTSYNEQFF.

The chain links TRBV28 to TRBJ1-1, with 11 bases that match TRBD1. The V segment lost 2 bases and the J segment 5 bases; nucleotides outside the gene matches: 1. Germline V gene data show CDR1 as MDHEN and CDR2 as SYDVKM. CDR3 length: 14 amino acids. CDR3 in amino acids: CASSLGTGGTEAFF. The CDR3 DNA follows: TGTGCCAGCAGTTTAGGGACAGGGGGAACTGAAGCTTTCTTT.

The chain has TRBV7-2 and TRBJ2-3, with D possibly TRBD1 on 5 matching bases. Trimming stripped 5 bases from V and 2 bases from J, with 11 bases between. Germline values: CDR1 SGHTA, CDR2 FQGNSA. The CDR3 totals 14 residues. Here the CDR3 DNA reads TGTGCCAGCAGCCCAGGACACTACACAGATACGCAGTATTTT. This translates into CASSPGHYTDTQYF. Drawing the rest from reference TRBV7-2 and TRBJ2-3, the complete variable domain is GAGVSQSPSNKVTEKGKDVELRCDPISGHTALYWYRQSLGQGLEFLIYFQGNSAPDKSGLPSDRFSAERTGGSVSTLTIQRTQQEDSAVYLCASSPGHYTDTQYFGPGTRLTVL.

The V and J genes are TRBV28 and TRBJ1-5; weak D call: TRBD1 (6 bases). The CDR3 is made up of 14 amino acids. The V and J ends lost 10 bases and 5 bases respectively, with 18 bases between them. Looked up from germline, CDR1 is MDHEN and CDR2 is SYDVKM. CDR3 nucleotide sequence: TGTGCCACCCACACAGGGCCCCGATATCAGCCCCAGCATTTT. Its translation: CATHTGPRYQPQHF.

This chain connects TRBV10-3 to TRBJ1-4; TRBD1 matches 8 bases. The CDR3 has 17 residues. The germline CDR1 and CDR2 sequences are ENHRY and SYGVKD. Losses at the gene ends were 5 bases for V and 0 bases for J; bases not matched to a gene: 8. CDR3 loop: CAISPSLDRATNEKLFF. The CDR3 DNA follows: TGTGCCATCAGTCCTTCTCTGGACAGGGCAACTAATGAAAAACTGTTTTTT.